This T cell receptor beta chain is from a study of CD8+ T cells in alopecia areata. Study-level background: Severity of treated patients was scored by affected scalp percentage. Study-wide results and caveats: Elevated clonality characterized lesional scalp relative to normal scalp, particularly in alopecia totalis/universalis. Sequencing of scalp samples also includes resident alphabeta T cells from normal skin.

Treatment reported: oral pan-JAK inhibitor, 5-10 mg twice daily. It was cDNA, reverse transcribed from extracted RNA, that served as the sequencing template. Produced via immunoSEQ multiplex PCR; TCRdb's table is partial and in-frame only. The sample has around 70,000 clones; 25% to 35% are singletons. This clone was seen only a few times. Antigen specificity is unknown. After removal of 4 bases from V and 7 bases from J, the junction contained 4 bases not matched to a gene. This CDR3 region has 12 residues. Germline loops: CDR1 SGDLS, CDR2 YYNGEE. The sequences come from CD8+ T cells sorted from blood, collected at week 4, from a patient treated with tofacitinib. The genes are TRBV9 and TRBJ1-2; the match to TRBD1 covers 7 bases. This TCR derives from a human donor with alopecia areata. The CDR3 sequence: CASSQGDVGYTF. The CDR3 DNA is TGTGCCAGCAGCCAGGGGGACGTTGGCTACACCTTC.